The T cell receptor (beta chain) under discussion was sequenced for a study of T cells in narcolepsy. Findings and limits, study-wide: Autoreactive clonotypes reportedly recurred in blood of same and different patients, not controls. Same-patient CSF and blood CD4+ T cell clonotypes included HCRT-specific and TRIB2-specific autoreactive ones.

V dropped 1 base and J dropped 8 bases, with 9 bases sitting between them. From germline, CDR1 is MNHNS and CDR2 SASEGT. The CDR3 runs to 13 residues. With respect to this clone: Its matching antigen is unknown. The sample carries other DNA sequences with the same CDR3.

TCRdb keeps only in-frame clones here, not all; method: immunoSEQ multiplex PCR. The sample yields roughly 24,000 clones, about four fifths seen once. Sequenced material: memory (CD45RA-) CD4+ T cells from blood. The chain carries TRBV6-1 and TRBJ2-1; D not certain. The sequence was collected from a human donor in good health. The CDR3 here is CASSEGRAYEQFF. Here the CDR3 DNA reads TGTGCCAGCAGTGAAGGACGGGCCTATGAGCAGTTCTTC.